The 2 T cell receptor beta chains below come from one sample, sequenced in a study of shared clonotypes between healthy human individuals. The data were produced by immunoSEQ multiplex PCR, yet TCRdb's version contains in-frame clones alone and is incomplete. The sample carries about 600,000 clones, roughly 95% recorded once. CD45RO-negative CD8 cells positively selected for CCR7 made up the naive population, which excluded terminally differentiated effector memory CD45RA+ cells. Material for sequencing was naive CD8+ T cells sorted from blood. Receptors originate from a woman aged 25 to 39 in good health.

The V call is TRBV5-1, the J call TRBJ2-7, with D hard to call. Trimming stripped 0 bases from V and 1 base from J, with 8 bases between. The CDR3 covers 14 residues. The germline V gene encodes CDR1 SGHRS and CDR2 YFSETQ. CDR3 in amino acids: CASSLVPESYEQYF. CDR3 coding DNA: TGCGCCAGCAGCTTGGTCCCGGAGTCCTACGAGCAGTACTTC.

The chain carries TRBV10-2 and TRBJ2-5; 10 bases align to TRBD1. With V trimmed by 5 bases and J by 4 bases, 7 bases remained unmatched. CDR1 is WSHSY, CDR2 SAAADI, per germline. The CDR3 covers 15 residues. CDR3 nucleotides: TGCGCCAGCAGTCCCGGGACAGGGGTTTTAGAGACCCAGTACTTC. It specifies CASSPGTGVLETQYF.